The 21 T cell receptor beta chains below were found in one sample sequenced in a study of T cells in Graves' hyperthyroidism and ophthalmopathy (dated by TCRdb to about 2019). Preparation of the library involved multiplex PCR. Reads for this sample came from an Illumina HiSeq 2000. Amplification of TCR beta CDR3 regions was carried out from RNA transcripts. A first-round RT-PCR of the TCR CDR3 used the HTBI primer set with the Qiagen OneStep RT-PCR kit. In-frame beta chains were kept once TCRdb had trimmed the public reads at Q25 with fastp and called clones with MiXCR. Rows matching on CDR3 protein sequence are summarized as one entry with the most common DNA and genes. The sample table records hundreds of thousands of distinct CDR3 sequences; around 15% of these occur just once. 9.5% to 13% of the sample is held by the ten biggest clonotypes. Sequences were obtained from blood. These receptors all come from a woman aged 18-35 years with Graves' hyperthyroidism.

CDR3 region: CASSLSEEGGETQYF. The CDR3 region has the DNA TGTGCCAGCAGTTTATCAGAAGAGGGGGGGGAGACCCAGTACTTC. The V call is TRBV27, the J call TRBJ2-5; D might be TRBD2 (7 bases). The V end lost 0 bases, the J end lost 5 bases, and 13 bases lay between the germline ends. The CDR3 consists of 15 residues. Germline CDR1 reads MNHEY; CDR2 reads SMNVEV (reference sequence).

This clonotype was counted many times. V is TRBV20-1 and J is TRBJ2-7, with TRBD1 matching over 8 bases. The junction had 7 bases not matched to a gene; V was cut back by 4 bases and J by 2 bases. The CDR3 loop spans 14 amino acids. Germline loops: CDR1 DFQATT, CDR2 SNEGSKA (reference sequence). CDR3 region: CSAKRTGKTYEQYF. The CDR3 coding sequence is TGCAGTGCTAAAAGGACAGGGAAGACCTACGAGCAGTACTTC.

This clonotype has ten or more counts. This chain joins TRBV12-3 or TRBV12-4 and TRBJ1-5, with D possibly matching TRBD1 (5 bases). V was pared by 2 bases and J by 2 bases, with 10 bases between. The CDR3 consists of 15 residues. Written as DNA, the CDR3 is TGTGCCAGCAGTTTATCCAGGGCGGGCAATCAGCCCCAGCATTTT. It codes for CASSLSRAGNQPQHF.

CDR3 sequence reads: CASSAGPGNNEQFF. CDR3 DNA sequence: TGTGCCAGCAGTGCGGGCCCCGGGAACAATGAGCAGTTCTTC. The chain has TRBV2 and TRBJ2-1; D possibly corresponds to TRBD2 (5 bases). The germline V and J ends were trimmed by 4 bases and 5 bases, with 12 bases remaining between them. Per the germline V gene, CDR1 is SNHLY and CDR2 is FYNNEI. The CDR3 spans 14 residues.

This clonotype was observed at least ten times. The rearrangement uses TRBV4-2 and TRBJ2-1, with 11 nucleotides matching TRBD2. Losses at the gene ends were 4 bases for V and 7 bases for J; bases not matched to a gene: 6. The CDR3 covers 15 residues. Germline CDR1 LGHNA, CDR2 YNFKEQ. For the CDR3, the DNA is TGTGCCAGCAGCCCGACTAGCGGGACCCCGAATGAGCAGTTCTTC. The encoded protein is CASSPTSGTPNEQFF.

A few counts support this clonotype. The rearrangement joins TRBV15 to TRBJ1-2; 9 positions agree with TRBD1. Per the germline V gene, CDR1 is LNHNV and CDR2 is YYDKDF (reference sequence). This CDR3 spans 14 amino acids. J lost 8 bases, V lost 3 bases, and 7 bases had no gene match. The CDR3 region has the DNA TGTGCCACCAGCAGTCCCGGGACAGGGTTGGGCTACACCTTC. Protein sequence: CATSSPGTGLGYTF.

This clonotype came up many times. The CDR3 DNA follows: TGTGCCAGCAGCCCCCCAACGGGAGGGCCGGGCAATGAGCAGTTCTTC. Encoded protein: CASSPPTGGPGNEQFF. The V call is TRBV11-2, the J call TRBJ2-1, with TRBD2 identical over 8 bases. The J segment lost 6 bases and the V segment lost 5 bases, leaving 12 bases of the junction unmatched. Germline CDR1 and CDR2: SGHAT and FQNNGV. The CDR3 totals 16 residues.

This clonotype was detected a few times. The J gene is TRBJ2-1, the V gene TRBV7-3; D is uncertain. Per germline, CDR1 SGHTA and CDR2 FQGTGA. The V end lost 3 bases, the J end lost 9 bases, and 15 bases lay between the germline ends. The CDR3 runs 14 residues. The CDR3 reads CASSFTSHRTEQFF. CDR3 DNA sequence: TGTGCCAGCAGCTTCACCTCACACAGAACTGAGCAGTTCTTC.

The sample holds a few counts of this clonotype. The genes are TRBV5-6 and TRBJ2-5; TRBD1 aligns across 9 bases. CDR3 size: 16 residues. Germline lookup yields CDR1 SGHDT and CDR2 YYEEEE. With V trimmed by 0 bases and J by 4 bases, 7 bases remained unmatched. The CDR3 region has the DNA TGTGCCAGCAGCTTGGCAGGACAGGGGTACGGAGAGACCCAGTACTTC. Residues: CASSLAGQGYGETQYF.

This clonotype was seen many times. The chain carries TRBV6-2 or TRBV6-3 and TRBJ1-5; weak D call: TRBD1 (5 bases). From germline, CDR1 is MNHEY and CDR2 SVGEGT. The ends were cut back, 0 bases at V and 3 bases at J, with 18 bases in the middle. CDR3 size: 18 residues. CDR3 loop: CASSYSIFQGGDNQPQHF. The DNA of the CDR3 is TGTGCCAGCAGTTACTCGATTTTCCAGGGAGGTGACAATCAGCCCCAGCATTTT.

This sequence joins TRBV12-3 or TRBV12-4 and TRBJ2-1, with 7 bases that match TRBD1. This CDR3 contains 13 residues. J gave up 5 bases and V 11 bases, and 9 bases lay outside the gene matches. The CDR3 region has the DNA TGTGCCGTCGGCAGGGGGACCAACAATGAGCAGTTCTTC. Protein sequence: CAVGRGTNNEQFF.

This clonotype was seen at least ten times. The genes are TRBV2 and TRBJ2-3; 7 nucleotides align to TRBD1. CDR3 length: 15 residues. Germline V gives CDR1 SNHLY, CDR2 FYNNEI. V gave up 8 bases and J gave up 4 bases; unmatched junction bases: 12. The CDR3 DNA sequence: TGTGCCAGCGCTCCTACAGGGGCGGGTGCAGATACGCAGTATTTT. It codes for CASAPTGAGADTQYF. Full variable domain (remainder filled in from reference TRBV2 and TRBJ2-3): EPEVTQTPSHQVTQMGQEVILRCVPISNHLYFYWYRQILGQKVEFLVSFYNNEISEKSEIFDDQFSVERPDGSNFTLKIRSTKLEDSAMYFCASAPTGAGADTQYFGPGTRLTVL.

This clonotype was found a few times. The rearrangement joins TRBV20-1 to TRBJ2-7; 14 bases agree with TRBD2. This CDR3 is 15 amino acids long. Germline loops: CDR1 DFQATT, CDR2 SNEGSKA (reference sequence). The V gene end was trimmed by 1 base and the J gene end by 7 bases; junction bases not matched to a gene: 6. CDR3 sequence: CSARGTSGRSDEQYF. The CDR3 DNA follows: TGCAGTGCTAGAGGGACTAGCGGGAGGTCTGATGAGCAGTACTTC.

This clonotype was picked up a small number of times. The chain combines TRBV5-1 with TRBJ2-5; no definite D call. CDR3 length: 14 amino acids. With 6 bases removed from V and 4 bases from J, the gap between germline ends came to 16 bases. Germline V lookup: CDR1 SGHRS, CDR2 YFSETQ. The CDR3 reads CASTLFGRAETQYF. The CDR3 nucleotides are TGCGCCAGCACCCTCTTCGGCAGAGCAGAGACCCAGTACTTC.

This clonotype occurred a few times. The chain links TRBV6-1 to TRBJ2-7; 7 positions match TRBD2. With 1 base clipped from V and 4 bases from J, the junction kept 4 bases outside the gene matches. Germline values: CDR1 MNHNS, CDR2 SASEGT. There are 14 residues in the CDR3. CDR3 sequence: CASSEGLAVYEQYF. CDR3 nucleotide sequence: TGTGCCAGCAGTGAAGGGCTAGCGGTTTACGAGCAGTACTTC.

At least ten counts were recorded for this clonotype. CDR3 DNA sequence: TGTGCCAGCAGCCACGGGGGTTATGAGCAGTTCTTC. As protein: CASSHGGYEQFF. V and J are TRBV3-1 and TRBJ2-1, with D possibly matching TRBD2 (6 bases). From germline, CDR1 is LGHDT and CDR2 YNNKEL (reference sequence). V was shortened by 3 bases and J by 8 bases, with 8 bases between the two germline ends. The CDR3 consists of 12 residues.

At least ten counts were recorded for this clonotype. The rearrangement links TRBV7-6 to TRBJ2-7; 11 bases fit TRBD2. Per germline, CDR1 SGHVS and CDR2 FNYEAQ. The CDR3 spans 15 residues. V lost 6 bases, J lost 4 bases, and 8 bases stayed unmatched. CDR3 nucleotides: TGTGCCAGCAGTGAAAGACTAGCGGGAATGTACGAGCAGTACTTC. Its protein is CASSERLAGMYEQYF.

The CDR3 DNA reads as TGTGCCAGCAGCGCTACCCCGGGTCTTGCGGCCTACAATGAGCAGTTCTTC. Its translation is CASSATPGLAAYNEQFF. V usage is TRBV9 and J usage is TRBJ2-1; D not resolved. The CDR3 contains 17 residues. The germline V gene encodes CDR1 SGDLS and CDR2 YYNGEE. Trimming left V 3 bases short and J 2 bases short, with 18 bases between.

This clonotype showed up just a few times. The V gene is TRBV28, the J gene TRBJ2-7; a weak D match, TRBD1 (5 bases). V was trimmed by 6 bases and J by 3 bases, leaving 18 bases between them. Germline V gene lookup returns CDR1 MDHEN and CDR2 SYDVKM. CDR3 length equals 15 residues. This CDR3 is CASSPRAGSFYEQYF. For the CDR3, the DNA is TGTGCCAGCAGCCCCCGGGCAGGGTCGTTCTACGAGCAGTACTTC.

This clonotype was seen repeatedly, ten times or more. The rearrangement uses TRBV6-1 and TRBJ2-7; the match to TRBD2 covers 8 bases. CDR1 and CDR2 (germline): MNHNS, SASEGT. This CDR3 is built from 15 residues. V shed 7 bases and J 3 bases; nucleotides not matched to a gene: 11. In nucleotides, the CDR3 is TGTGCCAGCACCACCCCGGGGGGGAGGTTCTACGAGCAGTACTTC. Its translation: CASTTPGGRFYEQYF.

The rearrangement links TRBV24-1 to TRBJ2-2; 8 nucleotides align to TRBD1. This CDR3 has 16 amino acids. Germline CDR1 reads KGHDR; CDR2 reads SFDVKD. The trim removed 5 bases at V and 2 bases at J, leaving 6 bases unmatched. CDR3 DNA sequence: TGTGCCACCAGTGCGAATACAGGGGGTAACACCGGGGAGCTGTTTTTT. Amino acids: CATSANTGGNTGELFF.